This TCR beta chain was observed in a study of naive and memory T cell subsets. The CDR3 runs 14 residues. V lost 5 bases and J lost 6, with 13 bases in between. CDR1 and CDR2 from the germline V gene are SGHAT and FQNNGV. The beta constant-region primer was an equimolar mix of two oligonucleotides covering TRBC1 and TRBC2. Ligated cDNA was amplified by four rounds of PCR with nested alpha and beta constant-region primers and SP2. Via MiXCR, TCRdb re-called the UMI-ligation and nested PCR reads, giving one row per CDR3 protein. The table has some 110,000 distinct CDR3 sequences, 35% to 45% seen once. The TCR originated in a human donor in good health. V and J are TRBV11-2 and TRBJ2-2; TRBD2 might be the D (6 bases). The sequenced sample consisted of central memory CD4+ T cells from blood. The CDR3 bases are TGTGCCAGCAGCCCAGCAGGGACTCCCGGGGAGCTGTTTTTT. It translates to CASSPAGTPGELFF.